This T cell receptor beta chain was recorded in a study of control samples from healthy donors and cancer patients. The ends lost 1 base at V and 5 bases at J; junction bases unmatched: 7. The germline V gene has CDR1 SGHTA and CDR2 FQGTGA. The CDR3 is 16 amino acids. TCRdb's copy holds only in-frame clones and misses some; the assay was immunoSEQ multiplex PCR. The table shows approximately 27,000 clones, with roughly 85% occurring only once. Material: PBMCs. The receptor was derived from a woman aged 55 to 70 with head and neck cancer. The rearrangement links TRBV7-3 to TRBJ2-2; 7 positions match TRBD2. This CDR3 reads CASSLSGTIGTGELFF. CDR3 bases: TGTGCCAGCAGCTTAAGTGGGACTATAGGTACCGGGGAGCTGTTTTTT.